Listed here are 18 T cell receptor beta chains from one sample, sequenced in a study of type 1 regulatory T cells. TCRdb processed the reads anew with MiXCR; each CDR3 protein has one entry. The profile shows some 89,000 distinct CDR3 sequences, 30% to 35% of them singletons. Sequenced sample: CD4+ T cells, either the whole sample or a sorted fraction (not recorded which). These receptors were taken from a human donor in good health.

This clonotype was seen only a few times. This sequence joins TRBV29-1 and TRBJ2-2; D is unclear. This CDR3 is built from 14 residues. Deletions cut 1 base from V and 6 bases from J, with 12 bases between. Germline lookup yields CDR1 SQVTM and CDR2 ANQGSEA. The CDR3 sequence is CSVEGVWAPGELFF. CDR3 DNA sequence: TGCAGCGTTGAAGGGGTTTGGGCGCCCGGGGAGCTGTTTTTT.

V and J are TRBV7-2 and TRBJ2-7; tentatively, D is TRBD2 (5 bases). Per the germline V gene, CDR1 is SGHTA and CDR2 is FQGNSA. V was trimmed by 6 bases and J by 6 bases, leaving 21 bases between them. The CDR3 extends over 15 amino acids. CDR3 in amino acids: CASSSEGAATLEQYF. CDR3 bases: TGTGCCAGCAGTTCTGAGGGCGCGGCGACTCTCGAGCAGTACTTC.

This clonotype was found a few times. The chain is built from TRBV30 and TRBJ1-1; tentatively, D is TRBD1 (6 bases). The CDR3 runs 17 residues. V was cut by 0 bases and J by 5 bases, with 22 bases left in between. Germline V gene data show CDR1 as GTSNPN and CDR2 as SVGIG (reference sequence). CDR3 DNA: TGTGCCTGGAGTGTACCACGAGAGCGAGGGGGTAGTACTGAAGCTTTCTTT. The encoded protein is CAWSVPRERGGSTEAFF. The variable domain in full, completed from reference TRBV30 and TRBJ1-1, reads SQTIHQWPATLVQPVGSPLSLECTVEGTSNPNLYWYRQAAGRGLQLLFYSVGIGQISSEVPQNLSASRPQDRQFILSSKKLLLSDSGFYLCAWSVPRERGGSTEAFFGQGTRLTVV.

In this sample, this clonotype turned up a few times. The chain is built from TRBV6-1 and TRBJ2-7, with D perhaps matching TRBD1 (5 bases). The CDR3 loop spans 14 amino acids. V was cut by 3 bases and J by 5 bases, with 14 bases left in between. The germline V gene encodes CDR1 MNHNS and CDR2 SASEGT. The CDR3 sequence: CASSEGRISHEQYF. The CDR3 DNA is TGTGCCAGCAGTGAGGGGCGGATATCCCACGAGCAGTACTTC.

CDR3 sequence: CASGNPGGRNQPQHF. The CDR3 nucleotides are TGTGCCAGCGGAAATCCAGGGGGTCGCAATCAGCCCCAGCATTTT. The gene calls are TRBV27 and TRBJ1-5, with 7 positions matching TRBD1. V was clipped by 8 bases and J by 2 bases; unmatched bases: 9. The CDR3 is 15 amino acids. The germline V gene encodes CDR1 MNHEY and CDR2 SMNVEV (reference sequence).

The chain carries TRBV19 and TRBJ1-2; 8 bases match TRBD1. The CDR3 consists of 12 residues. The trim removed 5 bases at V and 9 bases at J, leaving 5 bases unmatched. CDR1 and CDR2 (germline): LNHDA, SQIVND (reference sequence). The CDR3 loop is CASSLGQGSYTF. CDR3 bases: TGTGCCAGTAGTCTAGGACAGGGAAGCTACACCTTC. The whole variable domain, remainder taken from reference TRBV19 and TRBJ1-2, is DGGITQSPKYLFRKEGQNVTLSCEQNLNHDAMYWYRQDPGQGLRLIYYSQIVNDFQKGDIAEGYSVSREKKESFPLTVTSAQKNPTAFYLCASSLGQGSYTFGSGTRLTVV.

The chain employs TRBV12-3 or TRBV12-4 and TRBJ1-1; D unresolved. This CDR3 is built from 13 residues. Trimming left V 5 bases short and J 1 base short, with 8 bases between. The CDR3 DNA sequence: TGTGCCAGCAGTAGGACGTCGAACACTGAAGCTTTCTTT. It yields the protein CASSRTSNTEAFF.

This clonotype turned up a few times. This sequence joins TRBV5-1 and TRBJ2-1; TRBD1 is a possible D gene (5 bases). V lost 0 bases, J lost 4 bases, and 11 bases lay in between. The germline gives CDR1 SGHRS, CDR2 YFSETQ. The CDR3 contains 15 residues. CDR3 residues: CASSLALTAYNEQFF. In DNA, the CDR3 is TGCGCCAGCAGCTTGGCCTTGACAGCATACAATGAGCAGTTCTTC.

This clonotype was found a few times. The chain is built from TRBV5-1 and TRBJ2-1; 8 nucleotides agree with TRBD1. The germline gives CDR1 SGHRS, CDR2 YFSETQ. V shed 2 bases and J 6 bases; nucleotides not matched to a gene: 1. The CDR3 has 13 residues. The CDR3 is CASSFGTGNEQFF. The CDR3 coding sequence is TGCGCCAGCAGCTTCGGGACAGGCAATGAGCAGTTCTTC.

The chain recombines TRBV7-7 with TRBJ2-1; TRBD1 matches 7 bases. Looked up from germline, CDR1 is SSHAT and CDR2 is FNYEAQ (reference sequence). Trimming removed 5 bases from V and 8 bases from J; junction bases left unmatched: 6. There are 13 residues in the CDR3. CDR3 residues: CASSLQGWDEQFF. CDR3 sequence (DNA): TGTGCCAGCAGCCTACAGGGGTGGGATGAGCAGTTCTTC.

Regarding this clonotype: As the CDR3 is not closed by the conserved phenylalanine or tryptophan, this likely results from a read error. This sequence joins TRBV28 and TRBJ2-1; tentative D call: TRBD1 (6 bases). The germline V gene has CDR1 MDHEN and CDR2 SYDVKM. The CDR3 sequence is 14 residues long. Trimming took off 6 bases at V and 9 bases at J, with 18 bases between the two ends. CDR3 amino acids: CASSPQGRRGEQFS. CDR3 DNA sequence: TGTGCCAGCAGCCCCCAGGGGCGCAGGGGTGAGCAGTTCTCC.

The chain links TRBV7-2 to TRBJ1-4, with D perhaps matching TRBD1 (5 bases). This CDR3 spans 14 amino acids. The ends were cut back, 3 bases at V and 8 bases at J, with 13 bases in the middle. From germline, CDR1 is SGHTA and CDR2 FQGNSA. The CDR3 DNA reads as TGTGCCAGCAGCTTTTCAGGGATCTCGGAAAAACTGTTTTTT. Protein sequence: CASSFSGISEKLFF.

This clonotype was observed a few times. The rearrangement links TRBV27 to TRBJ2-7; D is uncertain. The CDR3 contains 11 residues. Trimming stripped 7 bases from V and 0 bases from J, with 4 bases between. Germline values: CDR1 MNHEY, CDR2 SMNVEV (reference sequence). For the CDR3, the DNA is TGTGCCAGCATGGGCTCCTACGAGCAGTACTTC. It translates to CASMGSYEQYF.

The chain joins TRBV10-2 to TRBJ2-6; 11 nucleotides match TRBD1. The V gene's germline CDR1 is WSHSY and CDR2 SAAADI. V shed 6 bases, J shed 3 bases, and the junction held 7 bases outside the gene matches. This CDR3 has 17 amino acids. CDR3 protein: CASSLGQGAFGANVLTF. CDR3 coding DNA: TGCGCCAGCAGCTTAGGACAGGGGGCCTTTGGGGCCAACGTCCTGACTTTC.

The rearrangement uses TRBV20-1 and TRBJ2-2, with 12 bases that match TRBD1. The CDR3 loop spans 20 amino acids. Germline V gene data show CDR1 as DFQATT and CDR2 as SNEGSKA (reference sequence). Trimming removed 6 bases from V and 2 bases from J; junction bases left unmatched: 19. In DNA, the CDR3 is TGCAGTGCGATAACCGGGACAGGGGGCAGCTCTAGCCATAACACCGGGGAGCTGTTTTTT. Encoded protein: CSAITGTGGSSSHNTGELFF.

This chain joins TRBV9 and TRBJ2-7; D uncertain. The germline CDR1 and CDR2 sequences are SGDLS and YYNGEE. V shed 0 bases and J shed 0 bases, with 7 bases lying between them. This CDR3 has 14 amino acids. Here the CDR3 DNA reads TGTGCCAGCAGCGTAGCCCCGAACTCCTACGAGCAGTACTTC. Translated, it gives CASSVAPNSYEQYF.

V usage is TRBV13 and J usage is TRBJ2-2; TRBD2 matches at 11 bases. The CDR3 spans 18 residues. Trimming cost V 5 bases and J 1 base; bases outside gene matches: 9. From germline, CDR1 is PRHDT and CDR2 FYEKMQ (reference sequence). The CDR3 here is CASSRLTGLAENTGELFF. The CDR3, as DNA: TGTGCCAGCAGCCGACTCACGGGACTAGCGGAGAACACCGGGGAGCTGTTTTTT.

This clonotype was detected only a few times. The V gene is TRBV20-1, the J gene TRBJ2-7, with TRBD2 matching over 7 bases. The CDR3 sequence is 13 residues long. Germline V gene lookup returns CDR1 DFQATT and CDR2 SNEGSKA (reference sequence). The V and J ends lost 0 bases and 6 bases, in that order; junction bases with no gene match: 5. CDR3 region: CSARDLAGSEQYF. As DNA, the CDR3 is TGCAGTGCTAGAGATTTAGCGGGCAGCGAGCAGTACTTC.